The 28 T cell receptor beta chains listed next were all sequenced from one sample in a study of cytomegalovirus exposure and HLA in healthy donors. Vbeta (60) and Jbeta (13) primers were used in the PCR. Here immunoSEQ multiplex PCR was the method, and the copy in TCRdb shows in-frame clones only, minus some. The sample includes around 250,000 clones, around 90% seen only once; the top ten take 1.5% to 2%. The sample was PBMCs. These TCRs come from a girl aged 2 to 10 in good health and CMV-seronegative.

The rearrangement uses TRBV11-2 and TRBJ2-1, with a weak D call TRBD2 (5 bases). The CDR3 has 11 residues. CDR1 is SGHAT, CDR2 FQNNGV, per germline. Trimming stripped 2 bases from V and 12 bases from J, with 8 bases between. The CDR3 bases are TGTGCCAGCAGCTTATTGGCGGGGCAGTTCTTC. This codes for CASSLLAGQFF.

This sequence joins TRBV27 and TRBJ2-7, with 9 bases lining up with TRBD1. Per germline, CDR1 MNHEY and CDR2 SMNVEV (reference sequence). The CDR3 is 15 amino acids. V dropped 5 bases and J dropped 2; count of bases not matched to a gene: 7. CDR3 region: CASSIDRGAPYEQYF. CDR3 sequence (DNA): TGTGCCAGCAGTATAGACAGGGGGGCCCCCTACGAGCAGTACTTC.

Concerning this clone itself: Other DNA sequences in the same sample also yield this CDR3. The V and J genes are TRBV27 and TRBJ1-5, with unresolved D. Per the germline V gene, CDR1 is MNHEY and CDR2 is SMNVEV (reference sequence). This CDR3 has 14 amino acids. The V gene lost 3 bases and the J gene lost 3 bases, with 9 bases spanning the gap. The CDR3 spells CASSLGQNNQPQHF. CDR3 sequence (DNA): TGTGCCAGCAGTTTGGGCCAAAACAATCAGCCCCAGCATTTT.

Notes on this clone: Other nucleotide sequences from this sample produce the same CDR3. The chain links TRBV6-8 to TRBJ2-6, with D possibly matching TRBD1 (5 bases). This CDR3 comprises 17 residues. V lost 1 base and J 0 bases, leaving 10 bases between the germline ends. In germline, CDR1 is MNHGY, CDR2 SAAAGT. The CDR3 reads CASSYWTRSSGANVLTF. CDR3 DNA sequence: TGTGCCAGCAGTTACTGGACACGCTCCTCTGGGGCCAACGTCCTGACTTTC.

V usage is TRBV28 and J usage is TRBJ2-5; D is unresolved. CDR1 is MDHEN, CDR2 SYDVKM, per germline. This CDR3 is 11 amino acids long. Trimming left V 6 bases short and J 9 bases short, with 11 bases between. The CDR3, as DNA: TGTGCCAGCAGCTCACCGTCGGCCCAGTACTTC. This sequence encodes CASSSPSAQYF.

V gene TRBV15 combines with J gene TRBJ2-6; 11 bases agree with TRBD2. Germline CDR1 LNHNV, CDR2 YYDKDF (reference sequence). The CDR3 is 19 residues long. Trimming took 2 bases from V and 0 from J; bases not matched to a gene: 6. The CDR3 DNA follows: TGTGCCACCAGCAGATTTGCGGGACTAGCGGTCTCTGGGGCCAACGTCCTGACTTTC. This encodes CATSRFAGLAVSGANVLTF.

The chain joins TRBV25-1 to TRBJ2-5; D is possibly TRBD2 (6 bases). The J call may not be correct, given that the DNA end is closer to TRBJ2-7. Germline V gene data show CDR1 as MGHDK and CDR2 as SYGVNS. The CDR3 contains 14 residues. The CDR3 loop is CASSEDYGGYEQYF. CDR3 sequence (DNA): TGTGCCAGCAGTGAAGATTACGGGGGTTACGAGCAGTACTTC.

The chain has TRBV7-9 and TRBJ2-7; unclear D gene. Trimming pared 5 bases from V and 6 bases from J, leaving 14 bases between. CDR3 length: 13 amino acids. The germline CDR1 and CDR2 sequences are SEHNR and FQNEAQ (reference sequence). CDR3 sequence reads: CASSLGGTPEQYF. The DNA for the CDR3 is TGTGCCAGCAGCCTCGGCGGTACCCCCGAGCAGTACTTC.

The rearrangement uses TRBV4-2 and TRBJ2-7; possibly TRBD2 for D (5 bases). CDR1 is LGHNA, CDR2 YNFKEQ, per germline. Trimming pared 3 bases from V and 3 bases from J, leaving 9 bases between. This CDR3 has 13 amino acids. The CDR3 nucleotides read TGTGCCAGCAGCCAGGAGGCGATCTACGAGCAGTACTTC. This translates into CASSQEAIYEQYF.

The chain recombines TRBV7-7 with TRBJ2-3; D uncertain. Germline CDR1 SSHAT, CDR2 FNYEAQ (reference sequence). The germline V and J ends were trimmed by 0 bases and 3 bases, with 7 bases remaining between them. The CDR3 consists of 14 residues. Here the CDR3 reads CASSLAPGTDTQYF. In DNA, the CDR3 is TGTGCCAGCAGCTTAGCCCCCGGGACAGATACGCAGTATTTT.

The CDR3 here is CASSLVPEMGYTF. The CDR3 DNA follows: TGTGCCAGCAGCTTAGTCCCGGAGATGGGCTACACCTTC. The genes are TRBV7-9 and TRBJ1-2; no firm D call. Per the germline V gene, CDR1 is SEHNR and CDR2 is FQNEAQ (reference sequence). Trimming stripped 1 base from V and 8 bases from J, with 11 bases between. This CDR3 contains 13 residues.

The chain carries TRBV5-4 and TRBJ2-1, with 8 bases lining up with TRBD2. Looked up from germline, CDR1 is SGHNT and CDR2 is YYREEE (reference sequence). The CDR3 is made up of 15 amino acids. Unmatched junction bases numbered 12, after V lost 4 bases and J lost 9 bases. As DNA, the CDR3 is TGTGCCAGCAGCCCCGGGGGGGCGGTAGTGGGTGAGCAGTTCTTC. Protein sequence: CASSPGGAVVGEQFF.

This clone was seen just once. J is TRBJ2-5 and V is TRBV7-2; the D gene is possibly TRBD2 (6 bases). CDR3 length equals 14 residues. Per the germline V gene, CDR1 is SGHTA and CDR2 is FQGNSA. Trimming left V 5 bases short and J 1 base short, with 11 bases between. CDR3 amino acids: CASSLIGGQETQYF. The CDR3 DNA reads as TGTGCCAGCAGCCTGATCGGGGGCCAAGAGACCCAGTACTTC.

The genes are TRBV5-6 and TRBJ2-3; the match to TRBD2 covers 7 bases. CDR3 length equals 15 residues. After removal of 2 bases from V and 6 bases from J, the junction contained 9 bases not matched to a gene. Per germline, CDR1 SGHDT and CDR2 YYEEEE. The CDR3 coding sequence is TGTGCCAGCAGCTTAGTGCGGGAGAAGAGGGATACGCAGTATTTT. Translated, it gives CASSLVREKRDTQYF. Combining the CDR3 with reference TRBV5-6 and TRBJ2-3 gives the whole variable domain DAGVTQSPTHLIKTRGQQVTLRCSPKSGHDTVSWYQQALGQGPQFIFQYYEEEERQRGNFPDRFSGHQFPNYSSELNVNALLLGDSALYLCASSLVREKRDTQYFGPGTRLTVL.

This chain uses TRBV19 with TRBJ2-4, with a tentative D call TRBD1 (5 bases). CDR1 and CDR2 (germline): LNHDA, SQIVND (reference sequence). The CDR3 is 15 residues long. The ends were cut back, 1 base at V and 7 bases at J, with 14 bases in the middle. CDR3 amino acids: CASSIVSQGGNIQYF. CDR3 coding DNA: TGTGCCAGTAGTATAGTTTCCCAGGGTGGGAACATTCAGTACTTC. The whole variable domain, filled in from reference TRBV19 and TRBJ2-4, reads DGGITQSPKYLFRKEGQNVTLSCEQNLNHDAMYWYRQDPGQGLRLIYYSQIVNDFQKGDIAEGYSVSREKKESFPLTVTSAQKNPTAFYLCASSIVSQGGNIQYFGAGTRLSVL.

The chain employs TRBV15 and TRBJ1-6; 7 nucleotides line up with TRBD1. This CDR3 spans 15 amino acids. The trim removed 4 bases at V and 7 bases at J, leaving 7 bases unmatched. The germline CDR1 and CDR2 sequences are LNHNV and YYDKDF (reference sequence). In DNA, the CDR3 is TGTGCCACCAGCAAAATAGACAGGGACAATTCACCCCTCCACTTT. Translation gives CATSKIDRDNSPLHF.

This chain links TRBV29-1 with TRBJ2-7; the match to TRBD1 covers 8 bases. The CDR3 has 12 residues. The germline CDR1 and CDR2 sequences are SQVTM and ANQGSEA. The trim removed 6 bases at V and 6 bases at J, leaving 7 bases unmatched. DNA of the CDR3: TGCAGCGTCGGACAGGGTCAAGCCGAGCAGTACTTC. Protein sequence: CSVGQGQAEQYF.

The genes are TRBV30 and TRBJ2-3; the D gene is possibly TRBD2 (5 bases). Deletions cut 0 bases from V and 1 base from J, with 14 bases between. The CDR3 consists of 16 residues. Germline lookup yields CDR1 GTSNPN and CDR2 SVGIG (reference sequence). The CDR3 loop is CAWSVGSYGGTDTQYF. As DNA, the CDR3 is TGTGCCTGGAGTGTAGGCTCCTACGGGGGCACAGATACGCAGTATTTT.

The chain uses TRBV7-8 and TRBJ2-1; 9 bases are a match to TRBD2. The germline V gene has CDR1 SGHVS and CDR2 FQNEAQ. Trimming removed 4 bases from V and 13 bases from J; junction bases left unmatched: 14. There are 15 residues in the CDR3. The CDR3 protein is CASSSKGTSTYSQFF. CDR3 coding DNA: TGTGCCAGCAGCTCTAAAGGGACTAGCACCTATTCCCAGTTCTTC.

The chain links TRBV5-6 to TRBJ2-7; 7 bases line up with TRBD2. From germline, CDR1 is SGHDT and CDR2 YYEEEE. The CDR3 totals 14 residues. V gave up 5 bases and J gave up 0 bases; unmatched junction bases: 5. The CDR3 bases are TGTGCCAGCAGTTGGCGCGGGGGCTCCTACGAGCAGTACTTC. It is translated as CASSWRGGSYEQYF.

The chain is built from TRBV7-9 and TRBJ2-1; weak D call: TRBD2 (5 bases). CDR1 is SEHNR and CDR2 is FQNEAQ in the germline V gene (reference sequence). CDR3 size: 14 residues. V lost 6 bases and J 1 base, leaving 10 bases between the germline ends. The CDR3 spells CASRPSGSYNEQFF. In DNA form, the CDR3 reads TGTGCCAGCAGGCCCAGCGGTTCCTACAATGAGCAGTTCTTC.

This clone was found once. This rearrangement joins TRBV6-1 to TRBJ1-1; D possibly corresponds to TRBD1 (5 bases). CDR1 is MNHNS, CDR2 SASEGT, per germline. This CDR3 is built from 15 residues. V was clipped by 3 bases and J by 1 base, with 12 bases between them. The CDR3 region has the DNA TGTGCCAGCAGTGAGGAGGGGTCTAGGAACACTGAAGCTTTCTTT. Protein: CASSEEGSRNTEAFF.

This chain uses TRBV19 with TRBJ2-2; possible D gene TRBD1, 5 bases. The CDR3 is 16 amino acids. V lost 3 bases and J lost 1, with 12 bases in between. Per germline, CDR1 LNHDA and CDR2 SQIVND (reference sequence). The CDR3 is CASSIGRGGNTGELFF. CDR3 DNA: TGTGCCAGTAGTATCGGAAGGGGTGGGAACACCGGGGAGCTGTTTTTT.

The chain uses TRBV30 and TRBJ1-2, with D hard to call. The CDR3 consists of 11 residues. Germline V gene data show CDR1 as GTSNPN and CDR2 as SVGIG (reference sequence). Trimming took 5 bases from V and 1 from J, leaving 5 bases between them. CDR3 DNA: TGTGCCTGGGGGAGTAACTATGGCTACACCTTC. This codes for CAWGSNYGYTF.

The V gene is TRBV20-1, the J gene TRBJ2-7; 7 positions match TRBD1. V lost 5 bases to trimming and J lost 5 bases; unmatched junction nucleotides: 0. Germline V gene data show CDR1 as DFQATT and CDR2 as SNEGSKA (reference sequence). This CDR3 contains 10 residues. This CDR3 is CSAQGDEQYF. CDR3 bases: TGCAGTGCTCAGGGGGACGAGCAGTACTTC.

V and J are TRBV27 and TRBJ2-7; the D gene is possibly TRBD2 (6 bases). V lost 6 bases and J 4 bases, leaving 16 bases between the germline ends. Per the germline V gene, CDR1 is MNHEY and CDR2 is SMNVEV (reference sequence). CDR3 length: 14 residues. DNA for the CDR3: TGTGCCAGCAGGAACCCCGGGACTCAGTACGAGCAGTACTTC. Translated: CASRNPGTQYEQYF.

The chain is built from TRBV14 and TRBJ1-4, with 7 bases that match TRBD1. With 4 bases clipped from V and 8 bases from J, the junction kept 7 bases outside the gene matches. The CDR3 contains 14 residues. Germline CDR1 SGHDN, CDR2 FVKESK. CDR3 sequence (DNA): TGTGCCAGCAGCCCCCCAGGGGGGAGCGAAAAACTGTTTTTT. As protein: CASSPPGGSEKLFF.

This clone is a singleton in its sample. The rearrangement joins TRBV25-1 to TRBJ1-4; unclear D gene. Looked up from germline, CDR1 is MGHDK and CDR2 is SYGVNS. V dropped 0 bases and J dropped 5 bases, with 13 bases sitting between them. This CDR3 comprises 16 residues. CDR3 DNA sequence: TGTGCCAGCAGTGAATATTCTTGGGCAGCAAATGAAAAACTGTTTTTT. Protein sequence: CASSEYSWAANEKLFF.